Below, 18 T cell receptor beta chains from the same sample are listed, as sequenced in a study of blood T cell repertoires in COVID-19. Only in-frame clones appear in the TCRdb table, and some are missing; sequencing was by immunoSEQ multiplex PCR. The sample gives 45,000 to 55,000 clones, under 70% of which show up once; 7.5% to 9% is in the top ten. Sequenced input: peripheral blood. The source of these receptors is a woman aged 65 to 85 with acute or convalescent COVID-19.

The J gene is TRBJ2-7, the V gene TRBV11-2, with 10 bases fitting TRBD1. Unmatched junction bases numbered 4, after V lost 5 bases and J lost 6 bases. The CDR3 runs 13 residues. Germline V gives CDR1 SGHAT, CDR2 FQNNGV. The CDR3 reads CASSKDRGTEQYF. CDR3 bases: TGTGCCAGCAGCAAGGACAGGGGGACCGAGCAGTACTTC. Based on the CDR3 plus reference TRBV11-2 and TRBJ2-7, the full variable domain is EAGVAQSPRYKIIEKRQSVAFWCNPISGHATLYWYQQILGQGPKLLIQFQNNGVVDDSQLPKDRFSAERLKGVDSTLKIQPAKLEDSAVYLCASSKDRGTEQYFGPGTRLTVT.

The V call is TRBV12-3 or TRBV12-4, the J call TRBJ2-3, with D perhaps TRBD1 (6 bases). The V and J ends lost 7 bases and 2 bases respectively, with 10 bases between them. The CDR3 totals 13 residues. The CDR3 region has the DNA TGTGCCAGCACCAAGGGGGTCACAGATACGCAGTATTTT. Translating gives CASTKGVTDTQYF.

This sequence joins TRBV4-2 and TRBJ2-5; no reliable D call. The germline V and J ends were trimmed by 0 bases and 2 bases, with 10 bases remaining between them. Germline CDR1 is LGHNA and CDR2 is YNFKEQ. There are 15 residues in the CDR3. The CDR3 spells CASSQDWRKQETQYF. The CDR3 coding sequence is TGTGCCAGCAGCCAAGATTGGCGGAAACAAGAGACCCAGTACTTC.

The rearrangement uses TRBV6-5 and TRBJ2-7, with D unresolved. The CDR3 sequence is 13 residues long. Germline V CDR1 and CDR2: MNHEY, SVGAGI. With 2 bases removed from V and 0 bases from J, the gap between germline ends came to 5 bases. This CDR3 is CASSYESSYEQYF. The CDR3 nucleotides are TGTGCCAGCAGTTACGAGAGCTCCTACGAGCAGTACTTC.

The chain combines TRBV7-7 with TRBJ2-3; 9 bases are a match to TRBD1. V trimming: 4 bases; J trimming: 3 bases; junction bases outside the gene matches: 5. Germline-derived CDR1 and CDR2 are SSHAT and FNYEAQ (reference sequence). The CDR3 is 15 residues long. CDR3 coding DNA: TGTGCCAGCAGCTCCGGGACAGGGAGAACAGATACGCAGTATTTT. It translates to CASSSGTGRTDTQYF.

V gene TRBV7-8 combines with J gene TRBJ2-1; 7 bases fit TRBD2. V shed 0 bases and J 4 bases; nucleotides not matched to a gene: 3. Germline CDR1 SGHVS, CDR2 FQNEAQ. There are 15 residues in the CDR3. The DNA of the CDR3 is TGTGCCAGCAGCTTAGCGGCGGGAGAGTACAATGAGCAGTTCTTC. Residues: CASSLAAGEYNEQFF.

The chain couples TRBV18 to TRBJ2-7, with TRBD2 matching over 7 bases. Germline CDR1 and CDR2: KGHSH and LQKENI. CDR3 length equals 15 residues. Trimming at V came to 2 bases and at J to 3 bases, leaving 7 bases not matched to a gene. This chain's CDR3 is CASSPERGRGYEQYF. The CDR3 nucleotides read TGTGCCAGCTCACCAGAGCGAGGGAGGGGCTACGAGCAGTACTTC.

This chain uses TRBV6-4 with TRBJ1-5; D unclear. The CDR3 consists of 13 residues. Germline CDR1 is MRHNA and CDR2 is SNTAGT. The ends were cut back, 2 bases at V and 4 bases at J, with 6 bases in the middle. The CDR3 DNA reads as TGTGCCAGCAGTGACGGGGAGAATCAGCCCCAGCATTTT. Translation: CASSDGENQPQHF.

The chain joins TRBV19 to TRBJ1-1; D is ambiguous. Trimming pared 6 bases from V and 5 bases from J, leaving 19 bases between. CDR1 is LNHDA, CDR2 SQIVND, per germline (reference sequence). The CDR3 covers 15 residues. Here the CDR3 DNA reads TGTGCCAGTAGCCTCGCCGGGGAGGGCCAAACTGAAGCTTTCTTT. Amino acid sequence: CASSLAGEGQTEAFF.

Ten or more counts support this clone. V and J are TRBV6-4 and TRBJ2-5; D perhaps matches TRBD1 (6 bases). The CDR3 loop spans 13 amino acids. With 3 bases removed from V and 2 bases from J, the gap between germline ends came to 7 bases. CDR1 is MRHNA and CDR2 is SNTAGT in the germline V gene. CDR3 region: CASSEGAQETQYF. DNA of the CDR3: TGTGCCAGCAGTGAGGGGGCGCAAGAGACCCAGTACTTC.

The CDR3 DNA is TGTGCCAGTACCCCTACGGGGGGCGGGAACTATGGCTACACCTTC. Its translation: CASTPTGGGNYGYTF. The V gene is TRBV19, the J gene TRBJ1-2, with a tentative D call TRBD1 (6 bases). V gave up 7 bases and J gave up 2 bases, with 17 bases separating them. This CDR3 has 15 amino acids. Germline CDR1 reads LNHDA; CDR2 reads SQIVND (reference sequence).

This clone was recorded only once. V gene TRBV6-5 combines with J gene TRBJ1-1; a weak D match, TRBD1 (5 bases). Germline CDR1 MNHEY, CDR2 SVGAGI. The V gene lost 0 bases and the J gene lost 3 bases, with 8 bases spanning the gap. The CDR3 has 14 residues. The CDR3 nucleotides read TGTGCCAGCAGTTACTCCGGGGGGTACACTGAAGCTTTCTTT. Protein product: CASSYSGGYTEAFF.

The chain couples TRBV24-1 to TRBJ2-1, with a weak D call TRBD2 (6 bases). This CDR3 is built from 18 residues. CDR1 and CDR2 from the germline V gene are KGHDR and SFDVKD. V lost 4 bases and J 6 bases, leaving 24 bases between the germline ends. The CDR3 coding sequence is TGTGCCACCAGTGACATCGGGAGTCCGCATCACCCGTCCAATGAGCAGTTCTTC. Residues: CATSDIGSPHHPSNEQFF.

This clone was seen ten or more times. The chain has TRBV7-2 and TRBJ1-1; no definite D call. The V end was cut by 0 bases, the J end by 1 base, with 6 bases between. The CDR3 totals 14 residues. Germline-derived CDR1 and CDR2 are SGHTA and FQGNSA. For the CDR3, the DNA is TGTGCCAGCAGCTTAGCGGGCACGAACACTGAAGCTTTCTTT. Translation gives CASSLAGTNTEAFF.

The rearrangement links TRBV5-1 to TRBJ2-5; D possibly corresponds to TRBD1 (6 bases). V was shortened by 0 bases and J by 2 bases, with 14 bases between the two germline ends. This CDR3 spans 16 amino acids. Germline values: CDR1 SGHRS, CDR2 YFSETQ. CDR3 sequence: CASSLGNTGNQETQYF. The CDR3 nucleotides read TGCGCCAGCAGCTTGGGGAATACAGGGAATCAAGAGACCCAGTACTTC.

With regard to this clone: The identical CDR3 is also encoded by other nucleotide sequences in the sample. V usage is TRBV5-1 and J usage is TRBJ1-2; 8 nucleotides match TRBD1. The CDR3 length is 14 residues. V lost 3 bases to trimming and J lost 4 bases; unmatched junction nucleotides: 5. CDR1 is SGHRS, CDR2 YFSETQ, per germline. CDR3 loop: CASSYGQGLYGYTF. The DNA for the CDR3 is TGCGCCAGCAGCTACGGACAGGGTCTCTATGGCTACACCTTC.

Note on this clone: One end of the junction fails to match germline, which may point to a read error. The V call is TRBV7-2, the J call TRBJ2-7, with D perhaps matching TRBD2 (5 bases). This CDR3 spans 15 amino acids. Per the germline V gene, CDR1 is SGHTA and CDR2 is FQGNSA. The CDR3 DNA reads as TGTGCTAGCAGCTTAGGGCTAGCCATTTCCTACGAGCAGTACTTC. Its protein is CASSLGLAISYEQYF.

This sequence joins TRBV4-3 and TRBJ2-3; 8 bases fit TRBD2. This CDR3 has 17 amino acids. Trimming cost V 4 bases and J 4 bases; bases outside gene matches: 13. Germline V gene sequence: CDR1 LGHNA, CDR2 YSLEER. CDR3 residues: CASSRQYQAGDPDTQYF. CDR3 nucleotides: TGCGCCAGCAGCCGCCAATATCAAGCGGGAGATCCAGATACGCAGTATTTT.